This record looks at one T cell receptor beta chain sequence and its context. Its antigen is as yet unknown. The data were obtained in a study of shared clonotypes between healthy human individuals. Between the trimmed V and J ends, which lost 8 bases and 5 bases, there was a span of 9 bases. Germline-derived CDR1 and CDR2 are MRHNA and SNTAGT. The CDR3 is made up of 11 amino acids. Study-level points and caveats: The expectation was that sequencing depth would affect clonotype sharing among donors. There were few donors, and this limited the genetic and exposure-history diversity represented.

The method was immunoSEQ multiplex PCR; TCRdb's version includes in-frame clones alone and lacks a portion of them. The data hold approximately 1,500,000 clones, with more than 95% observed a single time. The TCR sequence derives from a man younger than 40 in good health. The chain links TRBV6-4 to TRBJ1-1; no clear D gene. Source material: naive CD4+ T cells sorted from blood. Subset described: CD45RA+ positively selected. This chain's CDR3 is CASREGTEAFF. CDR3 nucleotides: TGTGCCAGCCGGGAGGGAACTGAAGCTTTCTTT.